This T cell receptor (beta chain) was recovered during a study of Graves' ophthalmopathy and Graves' hyperthyroidism. The TCR beta CDR3 regions underwent amplification from RNA transcripts. Investigators did first-round RT-PCR with HTBI primers, then second-round multiplex PCR. In TCRdb, the multiplex PCR reads were re-called with MiXCR into one record per CDR3 protein. The sample has over a million distinct CDR3 sequences, about two fifths seen once. The CDR3 sequence is 16 residues long. V dropped 5 bases and J dropped 1; count of bases not matched to a gene: 9. CDR1 is SGHAT, CDR2 FQDESV, per germline (reference sequence).

The receptor was derived from an adult man with Graves' hyperthyroidism. The gene calls are TRBV11-1 and TRBJ2-5, with 8 bases fitting TRBD1. The sequencing sample was made of peripheral blood or thyroid tissue (not recorded which). CDR3 nucleotide sequence: TGTGCCAGCAGCCCCCGGACAGGGATGGGCCAAGAGACCCAGTACTTC. It is translated as CASSPRTGMGQETQYF.